These 15 T cell receptor beta chains share one sample of origin, sequenced in a study of CD8 T cells in ankylosing spondylitis. TCRdb reprocessed the 5' RACE reads via MiXCR and lists one record per CDR3 protein. The sample has more than 250,000 distinct CDR3 sequences; around 10% are singletons. The material sequenced was blood, either unsorted or a sorted T cell fraction (not recorded which). These receptors were collected from a female donor with ankylosing spondylitis or in good health (not recorded which).

Ten or more counts support this clonotype. The chain links TRBV5-1 to TRBJ2-5; D gene ambiguous. Germline values: CDR1 SGHRS, CDR2 YFSETQ. V lost 3 bases to trimming and J lost 0 bases, with 6 bases between them. The length of the CDR3 is 13 residues. The CDR3 sequence: CASSSDNQETQYF. CDR3 nucleotides: TGCGCCAGCAGCTCCGACAACCAAGAGACCCAGTACTTC.

The rearrangement joins TRBV27 to TRBJ1-2; 7 bases align to TRBD1. This CDR3 comprises 16 residues. Germline loops: CDR1 MNHEY, CDR2 SMNVEV (reference sequence). V lost 2 bases and J lost 6; bases outside the gene matches: 12. The CDR3 sequence is CASSLKGRGRPDGYTF. CDR3 DNA sequence: TGTGCCAGCAGTTTAAAGGGCAGGGGGAGGCCAGATGGCTACACCTTC.

Many counts were recorded for this clonotype. The chain combines TRBV20-1 with TRBJ1-1, with D uncertain. CDR3 length: 14 amino acids. The V gene lost 1 base and the J gene lost 1 base, with 10 bases spanning the gap. The germline V gene encodes CDR1 DFQATT and CDR2 SNEGSKA (reference sequence). The CDR3 reads CSARAGPGNTEAFF. Written as DNA, the CDR3 is TGCAGTGCTAGAGCCGGGCCGGGGAACACTGAAGCTTTCTTT.

The table lists this clonotype with many counts. The V gene is TRBV7-9, the J gene TRBJ2-7; possible D gene TRBD2, 6 bases. Trimming took off 4 bases at V and 5 bases at J, with 15 bases between the two ends. Germline V gene sequence: CDR1 SEHNR, CDR2 FQNEAQ (reference sequence). The CDR3 has 14 amino acids. CDR3 residues: CASSSLTGVHEQYF. CDR3 DNA: TGTGCCAGCAGCTCCCTCACGGGAGTTCACGAGCAGTACTTC.

In this sample, this clonotype turned up many times. V usage is TRBV6-2 or TRBV6-3 and J usage is TRBJ2-4; D uncertain. Germline V CDR1 and CDR2: MNHEY, SVGEGT. V gave up 5 bases and J gave up 2 bases, with 1 base separating them. This CDR3 spans 11 amino acids. The CDR3 reads CASSPKNIQYF. Written as DNA, the CDR3 is TGTGCCAGCAGTCCCAAAAACATTCAGTACTTC.

The genes are TRBV5-1 and TRBJ2-7, with D hard to call. V was cut by 0 bases and J by 0 bases, with 13 bases left in between. Per the germline V gene, CDR1 is SGHRS and CDR2 is YFSETQ. This CDR3 spans 16 amino acids. CDR3 sequence reads: CASSLGHGPASYEQYF. Written as DNA, the CDR3 is TGCGCCAGCAGCTTGGGTCACGGTCCCGCCTCCTACGAGCAGTACTTC.

This sequence joins TRBV30 and TRBJ2-3; D possibly corresponds to TRBD1 (6 bases). This CDR3 is 13 amino acids long. The germline CDR1 and CDR2 sequences are GTSNPN and SVGIG (reference sequence). V was pared by 6 bases and J by 0 bases, with 10 bases between. The CDR3 bases are TGTGCCTGCCAGGGGCAGAGCACAGATACGCAGTATTTT. Amino acid sequence: CACQGQSTDTQYF.

This clonotype was detected many times. The rearrangement joins TRBV20-1 to TRBJ1-5; D gene ambiguous. Trimming pared 4 bases from V and 7 bases from J, leaving 17 bases between. The CDR3 consists of 14 residues. Germline lookup yields CDR1 DFQATT and CDR2 SNEGSKA (reference sequence). CDR3 nucleotide sequence: TGCAGTGCTACCCCAGGCGGCGGTGGCCAGCCCCAGCATTTT. Encoded protein: CSATPGGGGQPQHF.

This clonotype was found many times. The V gene is TRBV20-1, the J gene TRBJ2-1; 11 bases agree with TRBD2. Germline V lookup: CDR1 DFQATT, CDR2 SNEGSKA (reference sequence). This CDR3 is built from 15 residues. The V and J ends lost 0 bases and 8 bases, in that order; junction bases with no gene match: 6. This chain's CDR3 is CSARDGVLAGDEQFF. The CDR3 region has the DNA TGCAGTGCTAGAGATGGAGTACTAGCGGGAGATGAGCAGTTCTTC.

At least ten counts were recorded for this clonotype. V gene TRBV20-1 combines with J gene TRBJ1-2; 9 nucleotides match TRBD1. This CDR3 comprises 15 residues. V lost 0 bases to trimming and J lost 7 bases; unmatched junction nucleotides: 9. Germline V CDR1 and CDR2: DFQATT, SNEGSKA (reference sequence). CDR3 in amino acids: CSAREVGQGVLGYTF. The CDR3 nucleotides are TGCAGTGCTAGAGAAGTGGGACAGGGAGTTCTTGGCTACACCTTC.

This chain links TRBV5-1 with TRBJ2-7; 13 bases fit TRBD2. The CDR3 extends over 16 amino acids. CDR1 is SGHRS and CDR2 is YFSETQ in the germline V gene. With 2 bases clipped from V and 2 bases from J, the junction kept 4 bases outside the gene matches. For the CDR3, the DNA is TGCGCCAGCAGCTTCGGACTAGCGGGAGTCCCCTACGAGCAGTACTTC. Encoded protein: CASSFGLAGVPYEQYF.

A word on this clonotype: The germline gene is not matched at one end of the junction; a read error may be the cause. The CDR3 loop is CASSLSGTGTEAQYF. The CDR3 nucleotides are TGCGCCAGCAGCTTGTCCGGGACAGGGACAGAGGCCCAGTACTTC. The genes are TRBV5-1 and TRBJ2-5; 9 nucleotides line up with TRBD1. Germline V gene sequence: CDR1 SGHRS, CDR2 YFSETQ. CDR3 length: 15 amino acids.

This clonotype was picked up a small number of times. The CDR3 is CASRGDWSKEYSNQPQHF. CDR3 in DNA: TGTGCCAGCAGAGGGGACTGGTCGAAGGAGTATAGCAATCAGCCCCAGCATTTT. This chain connects TRBV7-3 to TRBJ1-5; the D gene is possibly TRBD1 (5 bases). The V gene's germline CDR1 is SGHTA and CDR2 FQGTGA. The CDR3 runs 18 residues. V dropped 6 bases and J dropped 0 bases, with 21 bases sitting between them. The whole variable domain, filled in from reference TRBV7-3 and TRBJ1-5, reads GAGVSQTPSNKVTEKGKYVELRCDPISGHTALYWYRQSLGQGPEFLIYFQGTGAADDSGLPNDRFFAVRPEGSVSTLKIQRTERGDSAVYLCASRGDWSKEYSNQPQHFGDGTRLSIL.

This clonotype was recorded at least ten times. The chain is built from TRBV6-5 and TRBJ2-1; tentatively, D is TRBD1 or TRBD2 (5 bases each). CDR3 length: 15 amino acids. Looked up from germline, CDR1 is MNHEY and CDR2 is SVGAGI. The V end was cut by 5 bases, the J end by 1 base, with 12 bases between. This CDR3 is CASSHRDGSYNEQFF. In nucleotides, the CDR3 is TGTGCCAGCAGTCACCGGGACGGTTCCTACAATGAGCAGTTCTTC.

The sample holds a few counts of this clonotype. The chain links TRBV5-6 to TRBJ1-4; possibly TRBD1 for D (6 bases). V was pared by 5 bases and J by 8 bases, with 16 bases between. Germline values: CDR1 SGHDT, CDR2 YYEEEE. The CDR3 totals 14 residues. The chain's CDR3 is CASSPTGRTEKLFF. The CDR3 nucleotides are TGTGCCAGCAGTCCGACAGGTCGAACGGAAAAACTGTTTTTT. Full variable domain (remainder filled in from reference TRBV5-6 and TRBJ1-4): DAGVTQSPTHLIKTRGQQVTLRCSPKSGHDTVSWYQQALGQGPQFIFQYYEEEERQRGNFPDRFSGHQFPNYSSELNVNALLLGDSALYLCASSPTGRTEKLFFGSGTQLSVL.